Listed below are T cell receptor beta chains from one sample, sequenced in a study of blood T cell repertoires in COVID-19. Using immunoSEQ multiplex PCR, the repertoire was profiled, and TCRdb retains in-frame clones only, with some absent. The data contain 200,000 to 250,000 clones, around 86% of them singletons. Sequenced input: peripheral blood. The origin of the receptors is a woman aged 50 to 60 with COVID-19, enrolled during active disease. The CDR3 runs from the conserved cysteine through the conserved F or W. Each record gives: CDR3 protein, CDR3 DNA, D gene, clone size, V gene, J gene. D genes are given only for firm matches. For some rows the clone size is stated as once, few or many, or as a class when expanded; others skip it.

CDR3 protein: CAGSFPGGGYGYTF
CDR3 DNA: TGTGCCGGATCCTTCCCGGGGGGTGGCTATGGCTACACCTTC
D gene: NA
clone size: NA
V gene: TRBV30
J gene: TRBJ1-2

CDR3 protein: CASSGLAGPNTYNEQFF
CDR3 DNA: TGTGCCAGCAGTGGGTTAGCGGGGCCTAATACCTACAATGAGCAGTTCTTC
D gene: TRBD2
clone size: few
V gene: TRBV6-1
J gene: TRBJ2-1

CDR3 protein: CAWGDRGRRETQYF
CDR3 DNA: TGTGCCTGGGGTGACAGGGGCAGACGAGAGACCCAGTACTTC
D gene: TRBD1
clone size: once
V gene: TRBV30
J gene: TRBJ2-5

CDR3 protein: CASSSGLRETQYF
CDR3 DNA: TGTGCCAGCAGCTCTGGACTGAGAGAGACCCAGTACTTC
D gene: NA
clone size: NA
V gene: TRBV11-3
J gene: TRBJ2-5

CDR3 protein: CASSASGLAGGQETQYF
CDR3 DNA: TGTGCCAGCAGCGCATCGGGACTAGCGGGGGGGCAAGAGACCCAGTACTTC
D gene: TRBD2
clone size: NA
V gene: TRBV4-2
J gene: TRBJ2-5

CDR3 protein: CASSSGFQGAREQYF
CDR3 DNA: TGTGCCAGCAGCTCTGGATTCCAGGGGGCGCGGGAGCAGTACTTC
D gene: TRBD1
clone size: NA
V gene: TRBV5-4
J gene: TRBJ2-7

CDR3 protein: CASIRDRGLTDTQYF
CDR3 DNA: TGCGCCAGCATCCGGGACAGGGGGCTTACAGATACGCAGTATTTT
D gene: TRBD1
clone size: NA
V gene: TRBV23-1
J gene: TRBJ2-3

CDR3 protein: CASSPPLAGIRDNEQFF
CDR3 DNA: TGCGCCAGCAGCCCGCCCTTAGCGGGGATAAGGGACAATGAGCAGTTCTTC
D gene: TRBD2
clone size: NA
V gene: TRBV5-1
J gene: TRBJ2-1

CDR3 protein: CASGTGKETQYF
CDR3 DNA: TGTGCCAGTGGGACAGGGAAAGAGACCCAGTACTTC
D gene: TRBD1
clone size: NA
V gene: TRBV7-7
J gene: TRBJ2-5

CDR3 protein: CSVEGRGGYTF
CDR3 DNA: TGCAGCGTTGAGGGCAGGGGAGGCTACACCTTC
D gene: NA
clone size: NA
V gene: TRBV29-1
J gene: TRBJ1-2

CDR3 protein: CAWSVGEHYGYTF
CDR3 DNA: TGTGCCTGGAGTGTTGGGGAGCACTATGGCTACACCTTC
D gene: NA
clone size: NA
V gene: TRBV30
J gene: TRBJ1-2

CDR3 protein: CASSVLQGGGELFF
CDR3 DNA: TGTGCCAGCAGCGTCCTTCAGGGTGGCGGGGAGCTGTTTTTT
D gene: NA
clone size: NA
V gene: TRBV9
J gene: TRBJ2-2